One sample yielded the 22 T cell receptor beta chains listed below, sequenced in a study of blood T cells in healthy people across ages. The authors ran a second PCR of roughly 6 to 12 cycles using a sample-barcoded 5' primer and a J-beta primer mix. TCRdb fed the 5' RACE reads into MiXCR, producing one record per CDR3 protein. The sample has 1,100,000 or so distinct CDR3 sequences, less than 50% seen once. The sample consisted of blood. Receptors originate from a woman aged 55-70 years in good health.

The chain recombines TRBV6-2 or TRBV6-3 with TRBJ2-1; the D call may be TRBD1 or TRBD2 (6 bases each). V lost 7 bases, J lost 7 bases, and 11 bases lay in between. The CDR3 is 12 amino acids. Germline lookup yields CDR1 MNHEY and CDR2 SVGEGT. This CDR3 reads CASTGARNEQFF. For the CDR3, the DNA is TGTGCCAGCACGGGGGCAAGGAATGAGCAGTTCTTC.

A word on this clonotype: A single base separates this from a much larger clone, so it may be a read error. The chain links TRBV7-8 to TRBJ2-5; TRBD2 agrees at 9 bases. The CDR3 covers 17 residues. Germline values: CDR1 SGHVS, CDR2 FQNEAQ. The V gene end was trimmed by 1 base and the J gene end by 2 bases; junction bases not matched to a gene: 8. Here the CDR3 reads CASSLVRPAGGQETQYF. The CDR3 DNA sequence: TGTGCCAGCAGCTTAGTGCGCCCAGCGGGGGGACAAGAGACCCAGTACTTC.

The CDR3 DNA reads as TGTGCCTGGAGTTCAGGTTGGGATAGCGGACCCCTCCACTTT. Its translation: CAWSSGWDSGPLHF. The chain uses TRBV30 and TRBJ1-6; D gene ambiguous. This CDR3 spans 14 amino acids. V gave up 2 bases and J gave up 12 bases, with 17 bases separating them. Germline-derived CDR1 and CDR2 are GTSNPN and SVGIG (reference sequence).

This clonotype occurred a few times. DNA for the CDR3: TGTGCCAGCAGTCTACAGGGTGGGACAGCTGAAGCTTTCTTT. It translates to CASSLQGGTAEAFF. This chain uses TRBV7-9 with TRBJ1-1, with TRBD1 matching 7 bases. Germline lookup yields CDR1 SEHNR and CDR2 FQNEAQ (reference sequence). The CDR3 contains 14 residues. V lost 6 bases to trimming and J lost 6 bases; unmatched junction nucleotides: 10.

This clonotype occurred once. CDR3 coding DNA: TGCGCCAGCAGCGTGGAAGGGATGAATGAGCAGTACTTC. It translates to CASSVEGMNEQYF. The chain carries TRBV5-1 and TRBJ2-5; D unclear. This CDR3 is 13 amino acids long. Germline CDR1 is SGHRS and CDR2 is YFSETQ. Trimming cost V 4 bases and J 11 bases, with 18 bases left between them.

Many counts were recorded for this clonotype. The chain couples TRBV7-3 to TRBJ2-6, with D unresolved. From germline, CDR1 is SGHTA and CDR2 FQGTGA. Trimming removed 7 bases at V and 2 bases at J, with 9 bases between. This CDR3 has 14 amino acids. In DNA form, the CDR3 reads TGTGCCAGCACTGTGGGAACTGGGGCCAACGTCCTGACTTTC. Amino acids: CASTVGTGANVLTF.

The chain employs TRBV4-1 and TRBJ2-5, with D possibly TRBD2 on 5 matching bases. CDR3 size: 15 residues. V was clipped by 4 bases and J by 13 bases, with 25 bases between them. Germline V gene sequence: CDR1 MGHRA, CDR2 YSYEKL. CDR3 in DNA: TGCGCCAGCAGCCCCAGACTGGACGGCGGGTACACCGCGTACTTC. Protein: CASSPRLDGGYTAYF.

Note on this clonotype: The germline gene is not matched at one end of the junction; a read error may be the cause. V and J are TRBV27 and TRBJ2-3; 7 nucleotides match TRBD2. The CDR3 length is 13 residues. The V gene's germline CDR1 is MNHEY and CDR2 SMNVEV (reference sequence). The CDR3 bases are TGTGCCAGCAGTCCCGGGACTACGAATACGCGGTATTTT. Protein product: CASSPGTTNTRYF.

The table lists this clonotype with a count of one. One end of the junction fails to match germline, which may point to a read error. The chain links TRBV18 to TRBJ2-1, with D possibly TRBD2 on 6 matching bases. The CDR3 length is 13 residues. From germline, CDR1 is KGHSH and CDR2 LQKENI. The CDR3 protein is CASSPGLARERFF. DNA for the CDR3: TGTGCCAGCTCACCCGGCCTAGCGCGTGAGCGGTTCTTC. The variable domain in full, completed from reference TRBV18 and TRBJ2-1, reads NAGVMQNPRHLVRRRGQEARLRCSPMKGHSHVYWYRQLPEEGLKFMVYLQKENIIDESGMPKERFSAEFPKEGPSILRIQQVVRGDSAAYFCASSPGLARERFFGPGTRLTVL.

The rearrangement joins TRBV29-1 to TRBJ1-2, with a tentative D call TRBD1 (5 bases). This CDR3 has 12 amino acids. In germline, CDR1 is SQVTM, CDR2 ANQGSEA. V was trimmed by 4 bases and J by 1 base, leaving 7 bases between them. CDR3 amino acids: CSVVDSNYGYTF. CDR3 nucleotides: TGCAGCGTTGTAGACAGTAACTATGGCTACACCTTC.

This clonotype has a handful of counts. CDR3 region: CASRPTSGEETQYF. DNA for the CDR3: TGTGCCAGCAGACCCACGAGCGGGGAAGAGACCCAGTACTTC. This rearrangement joins TRBV6-6 to TRBJ2-5; TRBD2 matches 7 bases. CDR1 is MNHNY and CDR2 is SVGAGI in the germline V gene (reference sequence). CDR3 length: 14 residues. The V segment lost 6 bases and the J segment 3 bases; nucleotides outside the gene matches: 7.

CDR3 sequence (DNA): TGTGCCAGCTCACCCTTACTAGCGATCCAAGAGACCCAGTACTTC. It translates to CASSPLLAIQETQYF. J is TRBJ2-5 and V is TRBV18; 7 nucleotides match TRBD2. Germline V gene lookup returns CDR1 KGHSH and CDR2 LQKENI. The CDR3 loop spans 15 amino acids. V shed 3 bases and J 1 base; nucleotides not matched to a gene: 5. Supplemented by reference TRBV18 and TRBJ2-5, the full variable domain reads NAGVMQNPRHLVRRRGQEARLRCSPMKGHSHVYWYRQLPEEGLKFMVYLQKENIIDESGMPKERFSAEFPKEGPSILRIQQVVRGDSAAYFCASSPLLAIQETQYFGPGTRLLVL.

CDR3 loop: CASSERQGNTEAFF. CDR3 coding DNA: TGTGCCAGCAGTGAGAGGCAGGGGAACACTGAAGCTTTCTTT. The rearrangement uses TRBV6-1 and TRBJ1-1, with a weak D call TRBD1 (5 bases). V was cut by 3 bases and J by 1 base, with 9 bases left in between. The CDR3 totals 14 residues. The V gene's germline CDR1 is MNHNS and CDR2 SASEGT.

This sequence joins TRBV15 and TRBJ2-7, with TRBD1 identical over 7 bases. CDR1 LNHNV and CDR2 YYDKDF come from the germline V gene (reference sequence). Losses at the gene ends were 0 bases for V and 0 bases for J; bases not matched to a gene: 2. This CDR3 has 15 residues. The CDR3 protein is CATSRERTGSYEQYF. The CDR3 region has the DNA TGTGCCACCAGCAGAGAGAGGACAGGCTCCTACGAGCAGTACTTC.

V usage is TRBV20-1 and J usage is TRBJ2-7, with D possibly called TRBD1 or TRBD2 (7 bases each). V was shortened by 7 bases and J by 2 bases, with 21 bases between the two germline ends. CDR1 is DFQATT, CDR2 SNEGSKA, per germline (reference sequence). The CDR3 runs 15 residues. CDR3 nucleotide sequence: TGCAGTGTGGTATGGGGGGAGGGGGCCACCTACGAGCAGTACTTC. This encodes CSVVWGEGATYEQYF.

The chain employs TRBV11-1 and TRBJ2-3, with a possible D match to TRBD2 (6 bases). This CDR3 is 15 amino acids long. CDR1 and CDR2 (germline): SGHAT, FQDESV (reference sequence). Between the trimmed V and J ends, which lost 1 base and 6 bases, there was a span of 14 bases. The CDR3 DNA follows: TGTGCCAGCAGCTTAGGATCCGGGGGATCGGATACGCAGTATTTT. Translated: CASSLGSGGSDTQYF.

This clonotype was counted only a few times. The chain employs TRBV9 and TRBJ2-7; perhaps TRBD2 as D (5 bases). The CDR3 has 15 residues. Between the trimmed V and J ends, which lost 2 bases and 7 bases, there was a span of 19 bases. Germline assignment: CDR1 SGDLS and CDR2 YYNGEE. CDR3 protein: CASSVSGLGTREQYF. In nucleotides, the CDR3 is TGTGCCAGCAGCGTGAGCGGACTGGGTACTAGAGAGCAGTACTTC.

The table lists this clonotype with a few counts. The chain employs TRBV7-2 and TRBJ2-1, with 11 nucleotides matching TRBD2. Germline V lookup: CDR1 SGHTA, CDR2 FQGNSA. The trim removed 0 bases at V and 4 bases at J, leaving 2 bases unmatched. The CDR3 length is 16 residues. The CDR3 bases are TGTGCCAGCAGCTTAGCCCTAGCGGGAGGTTACAATGAGCAGTTCTTC. It is translated as CASSLALAGGYNEQFF. The variable domain in full, with the rest retrieved from reference TRBV7-2 and TRBJ2-1, is GAGVSQSPSNKVTEKGKDVELRCDPISGHTALYWYRQSLGQGLEFLIYFQGNSAPDKSGLPSDRFSAERTGGSVSTLTIQRTQQEDSAVYLCASSLALAGGYNEQFFGPGTRLTVL.

The V gene is TRBV12-3 or TRBV12-4, the J gene TRBJ2-4; D gene ambiguous. TRBJ2-7 matches the DNA end more closely, so the J call is doubtful. CDR3 size: 13 residues. The CDR3 DNA reads as TGTGCCAGCAGTTTGGTAAGCTCGGGCGAGCAGTACTTC. This encodes CASSLVSSGEQYF.

V is TRBV12-3 or TRBV12-4 and J is TRBJ2-5, with 8 bases fitting TRBD2. The CDR3 has 15 amino acids. J was trimmed by 4 bases and V by 4 bases; bases with no gene match: 8. The CDR3 reads CASSWTSWPSETQYF. CDR3 sequence (DNA): TGTGCCAGCAGTTGGACTAGCTGGCCCTCAGAGACCCAGTACTTC.

This clonotype was picked up a small number of times. The chain links TRBV2 to TRBJ1-2; a possible D gene is TRBD1 (5 bases). CDR3 length: 13 amino acids. From germline, CDR1 is SNHLY and CDR2 FYNNEI. V was trimmed by 3 bases and J by 4 bases, leaving 9 bases between them. CDR3 amino acids: CASSEQGIYGYTF. The CDR3 nucleotides are TGTGCCAGCAGTGAGCAGGGTATCTATGGCTACACCTTC.

This sequence joins TRBV24-1 and TRBJ2-1; 14 bases are shared with TRBD2. The length of the CDR3 is 15 residues. Germline V gives CDR1 KGHDR, CDR2 SFDVKD. Unmatched junction bases numbered 6, after V lost 3 bases and J lost 12 bases. CDR3 sequence (DNA): TGTGCCACCAGTGATCCCGGGACTAGCGGGAGAGCGCAGTTCTTC. Its translation is CATSDPGTSGRAQFF.